This TCR beta chain was retrieved from a study of a mutant IDH1 vaccine in newly diagnosed glioma. Study background: In some groups vaccination began 4-6 weeks post-radiotherapy; others received it with temozolomide.

Sequencing used immunoSEQ multiplex PCR; TCRdb keeps in-frame clones, though not all of them. Of approximately 66,000 clones detected, roughly 80% appear once; the ten largest clones hold about 4%. Time point given: week 35, safety follow-up. With topical imiquimod, each dose of the vaccine consisted of 300 ug of mutant IDH1 20-mer peptide. Eight vaccinations reached patients in weeks 1, 3, 5, 7, 11, 15, 19 and 23. Astrocytomas that were new, WHO grade 3 or 4, IDH1-mutant and ATRX-lost were present in the donors. In the case of this clone: What it recognizes is unknown.

The V end was cut by 5 bases, the J end by 1 base, with 14 bases between. The CDR3 covers 15 residues. Germline CDR1 is SGHTA and CDR2 is FQGNSA. The chain couples TRBV7-2 to TRBJ1-1; D possibly corresponds to TRBD1 (5 bases). This clonotype originated in a young man with glioma. Sequencing used PBMCs, obtained from a glioma patient whose treatment included an IDH1 peptide vaccine. The CDR3 DNA reads TGTGCCAGCAGCCCGAGACAGTGGGAGAACACTGAAGCTTTCTTT. Translation: CASSPRQWENTEAFF.